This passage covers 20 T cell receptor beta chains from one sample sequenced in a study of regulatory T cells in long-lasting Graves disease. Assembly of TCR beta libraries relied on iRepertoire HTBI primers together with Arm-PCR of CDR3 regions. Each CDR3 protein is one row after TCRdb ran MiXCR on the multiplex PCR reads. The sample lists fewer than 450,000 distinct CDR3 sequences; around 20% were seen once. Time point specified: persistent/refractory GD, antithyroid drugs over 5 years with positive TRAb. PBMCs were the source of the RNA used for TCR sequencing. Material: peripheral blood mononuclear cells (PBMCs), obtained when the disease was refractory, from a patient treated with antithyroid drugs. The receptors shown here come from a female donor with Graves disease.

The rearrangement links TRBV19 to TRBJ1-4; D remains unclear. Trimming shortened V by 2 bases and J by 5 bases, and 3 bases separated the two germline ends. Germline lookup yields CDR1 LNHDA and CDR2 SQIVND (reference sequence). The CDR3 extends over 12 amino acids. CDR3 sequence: CASSINNEKLFF. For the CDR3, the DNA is TGTGCCAGTAGTATAAACAATGAAAAACTGTTTTTT. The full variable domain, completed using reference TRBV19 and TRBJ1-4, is DGGITQSPKYLFRKEGQNVTLSCEQNLNHDAMYWYRQDPGQGLRLIYYSQIVNDFQKGDIAEGYSVSREKKESFPLTVTSAQKNPTAFYLCASSINNEKLFFGSGTQLSVL.

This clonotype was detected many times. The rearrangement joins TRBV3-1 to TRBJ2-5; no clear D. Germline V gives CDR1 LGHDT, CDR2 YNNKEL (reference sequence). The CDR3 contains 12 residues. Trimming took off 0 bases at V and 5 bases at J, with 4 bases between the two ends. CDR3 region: CASSQEWETQYF. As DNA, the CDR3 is TGTGCCAGCAGCCAAGAATGGGAGACCCAGTACTTC.

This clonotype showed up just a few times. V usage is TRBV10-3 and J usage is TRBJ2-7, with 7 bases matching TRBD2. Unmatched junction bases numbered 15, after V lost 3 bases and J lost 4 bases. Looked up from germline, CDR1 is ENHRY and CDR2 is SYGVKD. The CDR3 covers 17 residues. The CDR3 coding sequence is TGTGCCATCAGTGAAGGGGTGACTGCGGGAGATTTGTACGAGCAGTACTTC. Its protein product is CAISEGVTAGDLYEQYF.

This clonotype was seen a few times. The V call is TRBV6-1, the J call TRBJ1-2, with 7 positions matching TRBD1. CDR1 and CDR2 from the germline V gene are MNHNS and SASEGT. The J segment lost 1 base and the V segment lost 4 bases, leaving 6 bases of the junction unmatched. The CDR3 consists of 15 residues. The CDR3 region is CASSAGQAINYGYTF. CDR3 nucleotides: TGTGCCAGCAGTGCCGGACAGGCGATTAACTATGGCTACACCTTC.

In DNA form, the CDR3 reads TGTGCCAGCAGTTTAACTAGCGGGCATTCCTACGAGCAGTACTTC. This sequence encodes CASSLTSGHSYEQYF. The chain recombines TRBV28 with TRBJ2-5; 9 bases line up with TRBD2. The last part of the DNA fits TRBJ2-7 better; the J call may be wrong. CDR1 is MDHEN, CDR2 SYDVKM, per germline. This CDR3 spans 15 amino acids.

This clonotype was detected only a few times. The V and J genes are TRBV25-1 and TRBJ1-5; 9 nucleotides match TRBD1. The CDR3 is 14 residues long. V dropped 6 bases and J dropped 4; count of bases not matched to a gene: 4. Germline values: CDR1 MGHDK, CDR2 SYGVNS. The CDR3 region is CASSEDRGNQPQHF. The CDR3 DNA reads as TGTGCCAGCAGCGAGGACAGGGGAAATCAGCCCCAGCATTTT. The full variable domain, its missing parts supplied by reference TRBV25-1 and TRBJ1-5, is EADIYQTPRYLVIGTGKKITLECSQTMGHDKMYWYQQDPGMELHLIHYSYGVNSTEKGDLSSESTVSRIRTEHFPLTLESARPSHTSQYLCASSEDRGNQPQHFGDGTRLSIL.

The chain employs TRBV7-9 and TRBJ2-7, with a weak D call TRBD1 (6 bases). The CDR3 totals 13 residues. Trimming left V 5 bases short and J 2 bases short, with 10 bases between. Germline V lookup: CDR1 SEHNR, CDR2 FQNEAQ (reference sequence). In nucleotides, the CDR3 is TGTGCCAGCAGCGACGGACAGACCTACGAGCAGTACTTC. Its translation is CASSDGQTYEQYF.

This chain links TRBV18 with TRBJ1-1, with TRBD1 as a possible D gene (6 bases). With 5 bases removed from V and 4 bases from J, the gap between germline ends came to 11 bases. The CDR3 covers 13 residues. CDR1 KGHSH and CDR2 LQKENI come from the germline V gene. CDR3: CASSAGAGTEAFF. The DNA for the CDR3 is TGTGCCAGCTCAGCAGGGGCGGGCACTGAAGCTTTCTTT.

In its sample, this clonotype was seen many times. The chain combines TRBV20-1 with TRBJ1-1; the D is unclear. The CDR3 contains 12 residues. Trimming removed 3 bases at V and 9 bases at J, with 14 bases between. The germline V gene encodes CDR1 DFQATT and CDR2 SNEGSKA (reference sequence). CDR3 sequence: CSARTHGAQAFF. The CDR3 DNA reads TGCAGTGCTAGGACCCACGGAGCCCAAGCTTTCTTT.

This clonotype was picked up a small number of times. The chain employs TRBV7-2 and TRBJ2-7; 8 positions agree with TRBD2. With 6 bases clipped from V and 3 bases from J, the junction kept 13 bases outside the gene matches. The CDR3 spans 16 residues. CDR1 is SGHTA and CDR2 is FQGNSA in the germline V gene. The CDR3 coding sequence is TGTGCCAGCAGTTGGTCCCCAAGGAGCGGGAGCTACGAGCAGTACTTC. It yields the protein CASSWSPRSGSYEQYF.

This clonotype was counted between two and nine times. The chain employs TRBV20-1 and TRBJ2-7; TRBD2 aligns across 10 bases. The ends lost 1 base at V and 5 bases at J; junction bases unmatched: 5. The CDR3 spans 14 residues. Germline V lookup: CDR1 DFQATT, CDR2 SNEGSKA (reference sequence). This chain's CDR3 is CSARVAGGVNEQYF. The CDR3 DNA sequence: TGCAGTGCTAGAGTAGCGGGAGGCGTCAACGAGCAGTACTTC.

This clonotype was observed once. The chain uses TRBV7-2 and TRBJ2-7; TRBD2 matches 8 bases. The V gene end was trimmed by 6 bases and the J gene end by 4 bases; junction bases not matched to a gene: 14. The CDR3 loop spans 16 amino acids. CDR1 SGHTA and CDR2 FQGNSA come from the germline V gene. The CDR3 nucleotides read TGTGCCAGCAGTTACTCAAGTACTAGCGGAGTGTACGAGCAGTACTTC. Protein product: CASSYSSTSGVYEQYF.

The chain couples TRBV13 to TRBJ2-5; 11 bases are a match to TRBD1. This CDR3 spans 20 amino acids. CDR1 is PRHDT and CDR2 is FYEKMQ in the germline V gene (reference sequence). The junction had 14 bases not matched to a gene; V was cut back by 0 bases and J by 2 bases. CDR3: CASSLGEGQGAAVRQETQYF. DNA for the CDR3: TGTGCCAGCAGCTTAGGAGAAGGACAGGGGGCCGCGGTCAGACAAGAGACCCAGTACTTC.

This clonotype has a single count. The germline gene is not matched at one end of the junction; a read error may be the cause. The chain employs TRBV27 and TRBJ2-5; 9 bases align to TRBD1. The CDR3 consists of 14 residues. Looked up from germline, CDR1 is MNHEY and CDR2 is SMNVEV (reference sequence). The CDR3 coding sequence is TGTGCCAGCGGTCCCCGGACAGGGGCAGAGGCCCAGTACTTC. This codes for CASGPRTGAEAQYF.

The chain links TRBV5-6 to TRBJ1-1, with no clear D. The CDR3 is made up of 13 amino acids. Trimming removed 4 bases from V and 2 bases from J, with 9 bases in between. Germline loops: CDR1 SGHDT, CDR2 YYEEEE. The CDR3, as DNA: TGTGCCAGCAGCCTTGAAATTAACACTGAAGCTTTCTTT. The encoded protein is CASSLEINTEAFF.

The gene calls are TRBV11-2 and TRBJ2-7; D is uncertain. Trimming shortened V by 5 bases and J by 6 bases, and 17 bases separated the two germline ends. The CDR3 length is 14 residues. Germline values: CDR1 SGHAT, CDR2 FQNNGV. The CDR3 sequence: CASSVRKTLGEQYF. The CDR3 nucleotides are TGTGCCAGCAGCGTAAGGAAAACCCTAGGCGAGCAGTACTTC.

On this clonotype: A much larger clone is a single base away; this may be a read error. The CDR3 loop is CASRFKRQGGKMNTEAFF. CDR3 DNA sequence: TGTGCCAGCAGATTCAAACGCCAGGGAGGGAAGATGAACACTGAAGCTTTCTTT. V usage is TRBV28 and J usage is TRBJ1-1; a weak D match, TRBD1 (5 bases). V lost 6 bases, J lost 0 bases, and 23 bases lay in between. Germline V gene lookup returns CDR1 MDHEN and CDR2 SYDVKM. The CDR3 consists of 18 residues.

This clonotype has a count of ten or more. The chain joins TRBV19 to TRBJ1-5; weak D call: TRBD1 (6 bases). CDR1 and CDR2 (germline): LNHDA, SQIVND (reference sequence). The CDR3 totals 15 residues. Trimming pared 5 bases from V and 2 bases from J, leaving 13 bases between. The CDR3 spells CASSGSGVGNQPQHF. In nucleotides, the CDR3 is TGTGCCAGTAGTGGATCAGGGGTGGGCAATCAGCCCCAGCATTTT.

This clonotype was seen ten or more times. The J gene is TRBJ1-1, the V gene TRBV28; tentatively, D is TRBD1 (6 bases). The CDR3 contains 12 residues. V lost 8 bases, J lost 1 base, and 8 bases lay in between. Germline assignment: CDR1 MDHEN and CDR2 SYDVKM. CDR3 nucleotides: TGTGCCAGCGGACAGCCGAACACTGAAGCTTTCTTT. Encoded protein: CASGQPNTEAFF.

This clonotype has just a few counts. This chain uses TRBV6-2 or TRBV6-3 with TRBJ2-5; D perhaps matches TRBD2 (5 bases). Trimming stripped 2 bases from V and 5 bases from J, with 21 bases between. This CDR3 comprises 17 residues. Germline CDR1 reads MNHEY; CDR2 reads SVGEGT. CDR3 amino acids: CASSYPFEGELRETQYF. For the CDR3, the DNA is TGTGCCAGCAGTTACCCGTTCGAGGGAGAGTTACGGGAGACCCAGTACTTC.